What follows are 27 T cell receptor beta chains derived from one specimen sequenced in a study of blood T cell repertoires in COVID-19 (dated by TCRdb to between 2020 and 2021). Preparation of the library involved the immunoSEQ multiplex PCR assay. TCRdb stores this immuneACCESS table with in-frame sequences only. Part of the clones is absent; in the studies checked, under half of the shortfall reflects unresolved V genes, and no reason is known for the rest. This sample gives around 120,000 clones in total; 85% to 90% of them show up just once. The top ten clonotypes cover 25% to 35% of the sample. The material sequenced was peripheral blood. The receptors originated from a woman in her 70s with acute or convalescent COVID-19.

The chain joins TRBV11-1 to TRBJ2-7, with a weak D call TRBD1 (6 bases). This CDR3 has 15 residues. Per the germline V gene, CDR1 is SGHAT and CDR2 is FQDESV (reference sequence). Trimming shortened V by 6 bases and J by 3 bases, and 18 bases separated the two germline ends. As DNA, the CDR3 is TGTGCCAGCAGTTCAAGCCGGGACACGGTCTACGAGCAGTACTTC. Residues: CASSSSRDTVYEQYF.

J is TRBJ2-1 and V is TRBV9; D may be TRBD2 (5 bases). This CDR3 spans 15 amino acids. V gave up 3 bases and J gave up 4 bases, with 14 bases separating them. Per germline, CDR1 SGDLS and CDR2 YYNGEE. The CDR3 DNA sequence: TGTGCCAGCAGCGGACCGGGATTGCCGTACAATGAGCAGTTCTTC. Its translation: CASSGPGLPYNEQFF.

The DNA for the CDR3 is TGTGCCAGCAGCCAAGATTTAGCTCCGGAGCAGTACTTC. Protein: CASSQDLAPEQYF. The J gene is TRBJ2-7, the V gene TRBV3-1 (or the pseudogene TRBV3-2); D call uncertain. The CDR3 runs 13 residues. CDR1 LGHDT and CDR2 YNNKEL come from the germline V gene (reference sequence). The V end lost 0 bases, the J end lost 7 bases, and 10 bases lay between the germline ends.

The V and J genes are TRBV18 and TRBJ2-2; 9 bases are shared with TRBD2. This CDR3 is 17 amino acids long. The ends lost 3 bases at V and 4 bases at J; junction bases unmatched: 9. Germline V CDR1 and CDR2: KGHSH, LQKENI. The CDR3 spells CASSPAARGGGTGELFF. In DNA, the CDR3 is TGTGCCAGCTCACCCGCCGCGCGGGGGGGCGGCACCGGGGAGCTGTTTTTT.

The rearrangement uses TRBV29-1 and TRBJ1-2; 7 nucleotides align to TRBD1. After removal of 8 bases from V and 5 bases from J, the junction contained 11 bases not matched to a gene. The CDR3 totals 13 residues. CDR1 is SQVTM and CDR2 is ANQGSEA in the germline V gene. The CDR3 loop reads CSPWDSEIYGYTF. In nucleotides, the CDR3 is TGCAGCCCCTGGGACAGCGAAATATATGGCTACACCTTC.

The V and J genes are TRBV19 and TRBJ2-1; possible D gene TRBD1, 5 bases. CDR3 size: 13 residues. The germline CDR1 and CDR2 sequences are LNHDA and SQIVND (reference sequence). The ends were cut back, 5 bases at V and 5 bases at J, with 10 bases in the middle. This CDR3 reads CASSPGLHNEQFF. CDR3 DNA: TGTGCCAGTAGTCCAGGGCTTCACAATGAGCAGTTCTTC.

The chain carries TRBV10-3 and TRBJ1-5; D remains ambiguous. The CDR3 has 13 residues. CDR1 is ENHRY, CDR2 SYGVKD, per germline. V gave up 5 bases and J gave up 5 bases, with 10 bases separating them. The CDR3 nucleotides are TGTGCCATCAGTTCAGGTGATTATCAGCCCCAGCATTTT. It specifies CAISSGDYQPQHF.

The V call is TRBV19, the J call TRBJ2-7; possibly TRBD1 for D (6 bases). The CDR3 is 13 residues long. Deletions cut 4 bases from V and 5 bases from J, with 12 bases between. The germline gives CDR1 LNHDA, CDR2 SQIVND (reference sequence). CDR3 protein: CASSNRARDEQYF. The CDR3 DNA follows: TGTGCCAGTAGTAACAGGGCACGGGACGAGCAGTACTTC.

J is TRBJ1-4 and V is TRBV9, with TRBD1 identical over 7 bases. The V segment lost 7 bases and the J segment 4 bases; nucleotides outside the gene matches: 10. There are 15 residues in the CDR3. Germline lookup yields CDR1 SGDLS and CDR2 YYNGEE. The CDR3 spells CASSETGFGNEKLFF. CDR3 in DNA: TGTGCCAGCTCGGAGACAGGGTTTGGTAATGAAAAACTGTTTTTT.

This clone was found once. The chain links TRBV28 to TRBJ2-1; TRBD2 agrees at 8 bases. Trimming took 5 bases from V and 3 from J; bases not matched to a gene: 12. CDR3 length: 17 amino acids. CDR1 and CDR2 (germline): MDHEN, SYDVKM. The CDR3 loop reads CASSNWVSGALYNEQFF. Written as DNA, the CDR3 is TGTGCCAGCAGTAACTGGGTTAGCGGGGCTCTCTACAATGAGCAGTTCTTC.

The rearrangement uses TRBV7-8 and TRBJ1-2, with D tentatively TRBD1 (5 bases). CDR1 is SGHVS, CDR2 FQNEAQ, per germline. This CDR3 spans 13 amino acids. Trimming left V 5 bases short and J 2 bases short, with 9 bases between. CDR3 nucleotide sequence: TGTGCCAGCAGCCCGACAGTCAACTATGGCTACACCTTC. Translation gives CASSPTVNYGYTF.

The genes are TRBV5-1 and TRBJ1-5; D not resolved. Germline V gives CDR1 SGHRS, CDR2 YFSETQ. V lost 0 bases and J lost 0, with 10 bases in between. The CDR3 has 16 amino acids. The CDR3 is CASSLATKPSNQPQHF. CDR3 DNA: TGCGCCAGCAGCTTGGCGACAAAACCTAGCAATCAGCCCCAGCATTTT.

This chain connects TRBV6-2 or TRBV6-3 to TRBJ2-7; D call uncertain. Germline CDR1 and CDR2: MNHEY and SVGEGT. The CDR3 spans 12 residues. V was trimmed by 5 bases and J by 4 bases, leaving 9 bases between them. In DNA form, the CDR3 reads TGTGCCAGCAGTCGCGATGATTACGAGCAGTACTTC. Its translation is CASSRDDYEQYF.

The J gene is TRBJ1-2, the V gene TRBV6-5; 9 bases line up with TRBD1. The trim removed 4 bases at V and 4 bases at J, leaving 7 bases unmatched. In germline, CDR1 is MNHEY, CDR2 SVGAGI. This CDR3 contains 15 residues. Here the CDR3 reads CASSSGQGFRYGYTF. The CDR3 bases are TGTGCCAGCAGTTCCGGACAGGGGTTTCGCTATGGCTACACCTTC.

The V and J genes are TRBV7-9 and TRBJ1-1; tentative D call: TRBD1 (5 bases). CDR1 and CDR2 (germline): SEHNR, FQNEAQ (reference sequence). This CDR3 spans 15 amino acids. Trimming removed 3 bases at V and 2 bases at J, with 13 bases between. The CDR3 coding sequence is TGTGCCAGCAGCTTCATTACGACAGTTAACACTGAAGCTTTCTTT. Translation gives CASSFITTVNTEAFF.

The gene calls are TRBV24-1 and TRBJ1-5; 10 positions agree with TRBD1. The trim removed 4 bases at V and 6 bases at J, leaving 8 bases unmatched. CDR3 length: 16 residues. Germline CDR1 KGHDR, CDR2 SFDVKD. The CDR3 nucleotides read TGTGCCACCAGTGACGCCGGGACAGGGGCGGGTCAGCCCCAGCATTTT. Translated, it gives CATSDAGTGAGQPQHF.

This sequence joins TRBV18 and TRBJ2-5; 8 nucleotides line up with TRBD2. The length of the CDR3 is 15 residues. V was pared by 1 base and J by 0 bases, with 1 base of the junction left unmatched. Looked up from germline, CDR1 is KGHSH and CDR2 is LQKENI. The chain's CDR3 is CASSPLGGDQETQYF. The CDR3, as DNA: TGTGCCAGCTCACCACTCGGGGGGGACCAAGAGACCCAGTACTTC. Based on the CDR3 plus reference TRBV18 and TRBJ2-5, the full variable domain is NAGVMQNPRHLVRRRGQEARLRCSPMKGHSHVYWYRQLPEEGLKFMVYLQKENIIDESGMPKERFSAEFPKEGPSILRIQQVVRGDSAAYFCASSPLGGDQETQYFGPGTRLLVL.

This rearrangement joins TRBV4-1 to TRBJ2-1; D perhaps matches TRBD1 (5 bases). The CDR3 loop spans 16 amino acids. CDR1 and CDR2 from the germline V gene are MGHRA and YSYEKL. Trimming removed 8 bases at V and 4 bases at J, with 21 bases between. This chain's CDR3 is CASRPNPGRVYNEQFF. The CDR3 coding sequence is TGCGCCAGCCGCCCCAATCCCGGCAGGGTGTACAATGAGCAGTTCTTC.

The chain combines TRBV5-6 with TRBJ1-6; TRBD1 matches at 9 bases. Germline-derived CDR1 and CDR2 are SGHDT and YYEEEE. Trimming cost V 4 bases and J 10 bases; bases outside gene matches: 6. The CDR3 loop spans 14 amino acids. The CDR3 nucleotides are TGTGCCAGCAGCCGGGACAGGGTACTATCACCCCTCCACTTT. Amino acids: CASSRDRVLSPLHF.

This clone was seen a single time. The genes are TRBV12-5 and TRBJ1-3, with D unresolved. V was cut by 2 bases and J by 0 bases, with 5 bases left in between. Germline loops: CDR1 LGHNT, CDR2 FRNRAP. This CDR3 is built from 14 residues. The DNA of the CDR3 is TGTGCTAGTGGTTTGTCTCCCTCTGGAAACACCATATATTTT. Its protein is CASGLSPSGNTIYF.

The chain has TRBV5-1 and TRBJ2-1, with a weak D call TRBD1 (6 bases). Between the trimmed V and J ends, which lost 4 bases and 3 bases, there was a span of 14 bases. The CDR3 totals 15 residues. Germline loops: CDR1 SGHRS, CDR2 YFSETQ. DNA for the CDR3: TGCGCCAGCAGCCCCTGGACAGACAACTACAATGAGCAGTTCTTC. Its protein product is CASSPWTDNYNEQFF.

A single count supports this clone. The rearrangement uses TRBV10-3 and TRBJ1-3; D remains unclear. Trimming cost V 3 bases and J 0 bases, with 9 bases left between them. This CDR3 spans 15 amino acids. Germline CDR1 and CDR2: ENHRY and SYGVKD. In DNA form, the CDR3 reads TGTGCCATCAGTGATTCACGGAGCTCTGGAAACACCATATATTTT. It translates to CAISDSRSSGNTIYF.

This chain joins TRBV5-1 and TRBJ1-2, with D unclear. Germline V CDR1 and CDR2: SGHRS, YFSETQ. The CDR3 covers 14 residues. V gave up 6 bases and J gave up 0 bases, with 12 bases separating them. CDR3 sequence: CASTEGGANYGYTF. In DNA, the CDR3 is TGCGCCAGCACGGAGGGTGGCGCTAACTATGGCTACACCTTC.

The chain combines TRBV19 with TRBJ1-6, with unresolved D. Between the trimmed V and J ends, which lost 7 bases and 10 bases, there was a span of 23 bases. CDR1 LNHDA and CDR2 SQIVND come from the germline V gene (reference sequence). This CDR3 has 16 residues. The CDR3 region is CASTIGRDSLGSPLHF. CDR3 coding DNA: TGTGCCAGTACCATAGGGAGAGACTCTCTTGGGTCACCCCTCCACTTT.

V is TRBV28 and J is TRBJ1-5, with D tentatively TRBD1 (5 bases). Trimming shortened V by 10 bases and J by 3 bases, and 13 bases separated the two germline ends. In germline, CDR1 is MDHEN, CDR2 SYDVKM. This CDR3 region has 13 residues. The CDR3 region has the DNA TGTGCCATACGGGGGGGAAACAATCAGCCCCAGCATTTT. Protein product: CAIRGGNNQPQHF.

This clone has only one observation. CDR3 residues: CATSPPGVSGGGEQYF. CDR3 DNA: TGTGCCACCAGTCCCCCTGGGGTTAGCGGGGGGGGAGAGCAGTACTTC. V usage is TRBV24-1 and J usage is TRBJ2-7; 11 nucleotides agree with TRBD2. V shed 6 bases and J 7 bases; nucleotides not matched to a gene: 13. CDR1 KGHDR and CDR2 SFDVKD come from the germline V gene. The CDR3 has 16 amino acids.

The V gene is TRBV4-1, the J gene TRBJ2-3; 14 positions match TRBD2. Trimming at V came to 4 bases and at J to 3 bases, leaving 12 bases not matched to a gene. The CDR3 contains 19 residues. Germline CDR1 and CDR2: MGHRA and YSYEKL. The CDR3 loop is CASSRSGTSGGGGTDTQYF. The CDR3 DNA reads TGCGCCAGCAGCCGATCCGGGACTAGCGGGGGTGGGGGGACAGATACGCAGTATTTT.